One and the same sample provided the 30 T cell receptor beta chains below, sequenced in a study of identical twins. TCRdb reanalysed the 5' RACE reads using MiXCR and keeps one entry per CDR3 protein. This sample has approximately 530,000 distinct CDR3 sequences, with 20% to 25% found just once. The same data also contributed to another study, on yellow fever vaccine responses in identical twins.

The specimen sequenced was CD4+ T cells sorted from blood. All receptors come from a woman in her late teens or twenties in good health.

The sample holds a few counts of this clonotype. The chain joins TRBV12-3 or TRBV12-4 to TRBJ2-7; TRBD2 might be the D (6 bases). CDR3 length: 16 residues. Trimming cost V 6 bases and J 7 bases, with 25 bases left between them. CDR3 residues: CASSRRGLLAPEEQYV. The CDR3 coding sequence is TGTGCCAGCAGCCGAAGGGGACTTCTGGCCCCGGAGGAGCAGTACGTC.

This clonotype was detected a few times. The chain links TRBV20-1 to TRBJ2-3; D is perhaps TRBD1 or TRBD2 (6 bases each). From germline, CDR1 is DFQATT and CDR2 SNEGSKA (reference sequence). Trimming pared 1 base from V and 0 bases from J, leaving 11 bases between. The CDR3 runs to 15 residues. Here the CDR3 reads CSARAGAASTDTQYF. CDR3 coding DNA: TGCAGTGCTAGAGCGGGGGCAGCTAGCACAGATACGCAGTATTTT.

The rearrangement joins TRBV20-1 to TRBJ2-7, with unresolved D. The CDR3 runs to 11 residues. CDR1 and CDR2 from the germline V gene are DFQATT and SNEGSKA (reference sequence). V was trimmed by 1 base and J by 7 bases, leaving 8 bases between them. The CDR3 reads CSARAMGEQYV. CDR3 DNA: TGCAGTGCTAGAGCGATGGGTGAGCAGTACGTC.

This clonotype has more than one count but fewer than ten. The V and J genes are TRBV24-1 and TRBJ1-5, with 8 bases aligning to TRBD1. In germline, CDR1 is KGHDR, CDR2 SFDVKD. V was clipped by 8 bases and J by 2 bases; unmatched bases: 13. CDR3 size: 17 residues. The chain's CDR3 is CATIRLNQGARNQPQHF. CDR3 DNA: TGTGCCACCATAAGGTTGAATCAGGGGGCTCGCAATCAGCCCCAGCATTTT.

This chain uses TRBV11-3 with TRBJ2-3, with D maybe TRBD1 (6 bases). Germline-derived CDR1 and CDR2 are SGHNT and YENEEA. The CDR3 runs 15 residues. V lost 5 bases and J lost 2, with 14 bases in between. The chain's CDR3 is CASSPQGYNTDTQYF. The CDR3 nucleotides are TGTGCCAGCAGCCCCCAGGGGTACAACACAGATACGCAGTATTTT.

This chain joins TRBV27 and TRBJ2-1; 8 nucleotides match TRBD2. This CDR3 comprises 15 residues. Trimming at V came to 6 bases and at J to 4 bases, leaving 8 bases not matched to a gene. CDR1 and CDR2 from the germline V gene are MNHEY and SMNVEV (reference sequence). In DNA, the CDR3 is TGTGCCAGCAGATCCGGACTAGCAGTTTACAATGAGCAGTTCTTC. Translated: CASRSGLAVYNEQFF.

The CDR3 DNA reads as TGCAGCGTTGCCTTCCAAGCCCGGGCCTACTTC. This gives the protein CSVAFQARAYF. This chain joins TRBV29-1 and TRBJ2-5; D is ambiguous. CDR1 is SQVTM and CDR2 is ANQGSEA in the germline V gene. There are 11 residues in the CDR3. The ends were cut back, 4 bases at V and 14 bases at J, with 17 bases in the middle.

The sample holds a few counts of this clonotype. The chain employs TRBV10-3 and TRBJ2-1; D is undetermined. Germline V gives CDR1 ENHRY, CDR2 SYGVKD. Trimming removed 2 bases at V and 1 base at J, with 9 bases between. The CDR3 is 15 residues long. The CDR3 region is CAISEADPSYNEQFF. CDR3 nucleotides: TGTGCCATCAGTGAGGCTGATCCATCCTACAATGAGCAGTTCTTC.

The table lists this clonotype with a few counts. The CDR3 reads CASSFAGHTEAFF. The DNA of the CDR3 is TGTGCCAGCAGTTTTGCGGGACACACTGAAGCTTTCTTT. The chain recombines TRBV12-3 or TRBV12-4 with TRBJ1-1; TRBD1 is a possible D gene (5 bases). The CDR3 is 13 amino acids. V was shortened by 3 bases and J by 3 bases, with 8 bases between the two germline ends.

This clonotype was detected only a few times. This rearrangement joins TRBV28 to TRBJ1-1; 8 nucleotides agree with TRBD1. V was clipped by 7 bases and J by 3 bases; unmatched bases: 10. Germline V gene lookup returns CDR1 MDHEN and CDR2 SYDVKM. The CDR3 has 15 amino acids. The CDR3 sequence: CASTSSGTGDTEAFF. The CDR3 region has the DNA TGTGCCAGCACTTCCTCCGGGACAGGCGACACTGAAGCTTTCTTT. The whole variable domain, filled in from reference TRBV28 and TRBJ1-1, reads DVKVTQSSRYLVKRTGEKVFLECVQDMDHENMFWYRQDPGLGLRLIYFSYDVKMKEKGDIPEGYSVSREKKERFSLILESASTNQTSMYLCASTSSGTGDTEAFFGQGTRLTVV.

CDR3: CSARDRKGITGELFF. The CDR3 DNA reads as TGCAGTGCTAGAGATCGGAAAGGGATCACCGGGGAGCTGTTTTTT. The chain uses TRBV20-1 and TRBJ2-2, with D unresolved. V dropped 0 bases and J dropped 4 bases, with 12 bases sitting between them. Germline assignment: CDR1 DFQATT and CDR2 SNEGSKA (reference sequence). The CDR3 consists of 15 residues.

This sequence joins TRBV5-1 and TRBJ2-1; D perhaps matches TRBD1 (5 bases). CDR1 SGHRS and CDR2 YFSETQ come from the germline V gene. Trimming cost V 4 bases and J 9 bases, with 11 bases left between them. The CDR3 totals 12 residues. DNA of the CDR3: TGCGCCAGCAGCGTACAGGCGTCTGAGCAGTTCTTC. It is translated as CASSVQASEQFF.

This clonotype has a handful of counts. The genes are TRBV4-2 and TRBJ2-5; 8 nucleotides match TRBD2. Germline V gene data show CDR1 as LGHNA and CDR2 as YNFKEQ. This CDR3 contains 20 residues. The J segment lost 3 bases and the V segment lost 8 bases, leaving 26 bases of the junction unmatched. The CDR3 DNA sequence: TGTGCCAGCGGCCTCGGCGGGCATCGGGGGGGCCAATTGCTAGAAGAGACCCAGTACTTC. It is translated as CASGLGGHRGGQLLEETQYF.

This clonotype was recorded a few times. The chain has TRBV6-1 and TRBJ2-3, with TRBD2 identical over 10 bases. Germline CDR1 and CDR2: MNHNS and SASEGT. The CDR3 has 16 residues. V gave up 2 bases and J gave up 1 base; unmatched junction bases: 3. The CDR3: CASSELGTSGTDTQYF. The CDR3 DNA is TGTGCCAGCAGTGAATTGGGGACTAGCGGCACAGATACGCAGTATTTT.

This clonotype was seen a handful of times. The V call is TRBV9, the J call TRBJ2-4; D gene ambiguous. From germline, CDR1 is SGDLS and CDR2 YYNGEE. Trimming took off 4 bases at V and 0 bases at J, with 17 bases between the two ends. The CDR3 covers 17 residues. This CDR3 reads CASSPTPSGLAKNIQYF. The DNA of the CDR3 is TGTGCCAGCAGCCCGACTCCCTCTGGATTAGCCAAAAACATTCAGTACTTC. The full variable domain, in which reference TRBV9 and TRBJ2-4 provide the parts outside the CDR3, is DSGVTQTPKHLITATGQRVTLRCSPRSGDLSVYWYQQSLDQGLQFLIQYYNGEERAKGNILERFSAQQFPDLHSELNLSSLELGDSALYFCASSPTPSGLAKNIQYFGAGTRLSVL.

This clonotype was seen more than once but under ten times. This sequence joins TRBV10-3 and TRBJ2-3, with 10 bases matching TRBD2. J gave up 3 bases and V 3 bases, and 3 bases lay outside the gene matches. CDR3 size: 15 residues. The germline V gene encodes CDR1 ENHRY and CDR2 SYGVKD. The CDR3 loop is CAISDSGGLTDTQYF. The CDR3 bases are TGTGCCATCAGTGATAGCGGGGGGCTGACAGATACGCAGTATTTT.

The V call is TRBV10-2, the J call TRBJ2-7, with D unresolved. The V gene lost 4 bases and the J gene lost 3 bases, with 16 bases spanning the gap. Germline CDR1 reads WSHSY; CDR2 reads SAAADI. CDR3 size: 15 residues. This CDR3 is CASSGGRAGDYEQYF. CDR3 nucleotide sequence: TGCGCCAGCAGTGGGGGAAGGGCAGGAGACTACGAGCAGTACTTC.

The gene calls are TRBV5-1 and TRBJ2-1; D is unclear. Germline V CDR1 and CDR2: SGHRS, YFSETQ. CDR3 size: 15 residues. The V end lost 0 bases, the J end lost 1 base, and 8 bases lay between the germline ends. CDR3: CASSLDHGSYNEQFF. CDR3 nucleotides: TGCGCCAGCAGCTTGGATCACGGGTCCTACAATGAGCAGTTCTTC.

This rearrangement joins TRBV6-1 to TRBJ2-7, with D tentatively TRBD2 (5 bases). V gave up 3 bases and J gave up 4 bases, with 10 bases separating them. Germline-derived CDR1 and CDR2 are MNHNS and SASEGT. The CDR3 sequence is 13 residues long. The CDR3 reads CASSDEGRYEQYF. The CDR3 nucleotides are TGTGCCAGCAGTGACGAGGGCAGATACGAGCAGTACTTC.

The CDR3 sequence is CASGGTQQETQYF. The CDR3 bases are TGTGCCAGCGGCGGGACACAGCAAGAGACCCAGTACTTC. This rearrangement joins TRBV2 to TRBJ2-5; D possibly matches TRBD1 or TRBD2 (6 bases each). The length of the CDR3 is 13 residues. V lost 8 bases, J lost 2 bases, and 12 bases lay in between. CDR1 and CDR2 (germline): SNHLY, FYNNEI. Full variable domain (missing parts from reference TRBV2 and TRBJ2-5): EPEVTQTPSHQVTQMGQEVILRCVPISNHLYFYWYRQILGQKVEFLVSFYNNEISEKSEIFDDQFSVERPDGSNFTLKIRSTKLEDSAMYFCASGGTQQETQYFGPGTRLLVL.

V usage is TRBV7-2 and J usage is TRBJ2-7, with 7 bases fitting TRBD2. Germline lookup yields CDR1 SGHTA and CDR2 FQGNSA. The V and J ends lost 1 base and 9 bases, in that order; junction bases with no gene match: 9. The CDR3 is 14 residues long. CDR3 DNA: TGTGCCAGCAGCTTAGGCGGTAGCGGGCTATTGCAGTACTTC. This gives the protein CASSLGGSGLLQYF.

The chain links TRBV20-1 to TRBJ2-1; 10 bases are a match to TRBD2. Germline values: CDR1 DFQATT, CDR2 SNEGSKA (reference sequence). The CDR3 is 14 amino acids. V lost 0 bases, J lost 12 bases, and 8 bases stayed unmatched. CDR3 protein: CSARDPLAGAGQFF. For the CDR3, the DNA is TGCAGTGCTAGAGATCCCCTAGCGGGAGCGGGGCAGTTCTTC.

This clonotype was seen more than once but under ten times. J is TRBJ2-1 and V is TRBV9; D is perhaps TRBD2 (6 bases). This CDR3 is built from 16 residues. V dropped 3 bases and J dropped 0 bases, with 13 bases sitting between them. CDR1 and CDR2 from the germline V gene are SGDLS and YYNGEE. The CDR3 nucleotides are TGTGCCAGCAGCGCTGAACGGGAGAGCTCCTACAATGAGCAGTTCTTC. Translation: CASSAERESSYNEQFF.

The V call is TRBV7-6, the J call TRBJ2-1; the D gene is possibly TRBD2 (6 bases). The CDR3 is made up of 14 amino acids. Trimming took off 5 bases at V and 8 bases at J, with 16 bases between the two ends. Germline V gene lookup returns CDR1 SGHVS and CDR2 FNYEAQ. CDR3 residues: CASSPNSWGDEQFF. CDR3 sequence (DNA): TGTGCCAGCAGCCCCAATAGCTGGGGGGATGAGCAGTTCTTC. Full variable domain (rest looked up from reference TRBV7-6 and TRBJ2-1): GAGVSQSPRYKVTKRGQDVALRCDPISGHVSLYWYRQALGQGPEFLTYFNYEAQQDKSGLPNDRFSAERPEGSISTLTIQRTEQRDSAMYRCASSPNSWGDEQFFGPGTRLTVL.

This clonotype occurred a few times. The CDR3 bases are TGCAGTGCTAGAGAGGTTTCTGGAAACACCATATATTTT. It translates to CSAREVSGNTIYF. The chain employs TRBV20-1 and TRBJ1-3; D ambiguous. This CDR3 spans 13 amino acids. Trimming stripped 0 bases from V and 1 base from J, with 4 bases between. Germline V lookup: CDR1 DFQATT, CDR2 SNEGSKA (reference sequence).

This clonotype turned up a few times. The rearrangement uses TRBV2 and TRBJ1-4; no reliable D call. Germline CDR1 is SNHLY and CDR2 is FYNNEI. Trimming removed 3 bases at V and 10 bases at J, with 15 bases between. This CDR3 has 14 amino acids. CDR3 nucleotides: TGTGCCAGCAGTGACAGGCTAGACCTAGGAAAACTGTTTTTT. It specifies CASSDRLDLGKLFF. Supplemented by reference TRBV2 and TRBJ1-4, the full variable domain reads EPEVTQTPSHQVTQMGQEVILRCVPISNHLYFYWYRQILGQKVEFLVSFYNNEISEKSEIFDDQFSVERPDGSNFTLKIRSTKLEDSAMYFCASSDRLDLGKLFFGSGTQLSVL.

The gene calls are TRBV15 and TRBJ2-5; D tentatively fits TRBD1 or TRBD2 (5 bases each). CDR3 length equals 15 residues. The germline CDR1 and CDR2 sequences are LNHNV and YYDKDF (reference sequence). Trimming stripped 0 bases from V and 4 bases from J, with 12 bases between. CDR3 bases: TGTGCCACCAGCAGAGATCCTAGCAGGGTAGAGACCCAGTACTTC. It translates to CATSRDPSRVETQYF.

This clonotype was seen a few times. V gene TRBV12-3 or TRBV12-4 combines with J gene TRBJ2-5, with D perhaps matching TRBD1 (5 bases). The CDR3 totals 15 residues. V gave up 1 base and J gave up 4 bases, with 13 bases separating them. This chain's CDR3 is CASSLGGYIRETQYF. The DNA of the CDR3 is TGTGCCAGCAGTTTAGGGGGCTATATTCGAGAGACCCAGTACTTC.

This chain uses TRBV20-1 with TRBJ2-2; D is undetermined. The CDR3 is made up of 11 amino acids. V was shortened by 5 bases and J by 2 bases, with 3 bases between the two germline ends. CDR1 and CDR2 (germline): DFQATT, SNEGSKA (reference sequence). The CDR3: CSAFNTGELFF. The CDR3 region has the DNA TGCAGTGCTTTTAACACCGGGGAGCTGTTTTTT.

This clonotype has a single count. The chain combines TRBV24-1 with TRBJ2-1; 9 nucleotides match TRBD1. This CDR3 has 15 residues. Germline-derived CDR1 and CDR2 are KGHDR and SFDVKD. The trim removed 7 bases at V and 0 bases at J, leaving 3 bases unmatched. The CDR3 is CATSDRGNSYNEQFF. Written as DNA, the CDR3 is TGTGCCACCAGCGACAGGGGGAACTCCTACAATGAGCAGTTCTTC.